This T cell receptor beta chain was documented in a study of shared clonotypes between healthy human individuals. Researchers partitioned CD4+ cells into CD45RA+ naive and CD45RA-negative memory subsets. CDR1 is MNHEY and CDR2 is SMNVEV in the germline V gene (reference sequence). V lost 2 bases and J 6 bases, leaving 14 bases between the germline ends. The CDR3 is 15 amino acids. Investigators spread the genomic DNA of each subset evenly over several immunoSEQ plates. Only in-frame clones appear in the TCRdb table, and some are missing; sequencing was by immunoSEQ multiplex PCR. The sample contains under 2.5 million clones, around 93% of which appear only once.

The chain has TRBV27 and TRBJ2-1; possibly TRBD1 for D (6 bases). The origin of this receptor is a man younger than 35 in good health. Some clones in this sample may be carry-over from other donors' samples. Specimen: naive CD4+ T cells from PBMCs. Subset: CD45RA+ positively selected. CDR3 residues: CASSLGQTLLNEQFF. The CDR3 nucleotides are TGTGCCAGCAGTTTAGGACAGACTTTACTCAATGAGCAGTTCTTC.